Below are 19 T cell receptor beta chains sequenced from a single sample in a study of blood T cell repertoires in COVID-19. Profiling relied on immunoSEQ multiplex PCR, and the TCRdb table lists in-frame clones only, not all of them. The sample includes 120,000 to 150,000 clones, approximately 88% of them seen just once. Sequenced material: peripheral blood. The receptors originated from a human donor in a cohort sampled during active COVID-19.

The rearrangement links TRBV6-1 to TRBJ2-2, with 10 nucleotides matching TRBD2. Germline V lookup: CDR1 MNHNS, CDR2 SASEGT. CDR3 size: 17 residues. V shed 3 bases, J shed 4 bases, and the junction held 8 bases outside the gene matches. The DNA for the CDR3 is TGTGCCAGCAGTGATCCGGGACTAGCGTTATCCACCGGGGAGCTGTTTTTT. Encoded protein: CASSDPGLALSTGELFF.

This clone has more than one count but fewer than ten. Here the CDR3 reads CASSAKGGTDTQYF. The CDR3 nucleotides read TGTGCCAGCAGCGCTAAAGGGGGCACAGATACGCAGTATTTT. This chain joins TRBV5-4 and TRBJ2-3, with D maybe TRBD1 (5 bases). Germline-derived CDR1 and CDR2 are SGHNT and YYREEE (reference sequence). V was pared by 4 bases and J by 1 base, with 10 bases between. The length of the CDR3 is 14 residues.

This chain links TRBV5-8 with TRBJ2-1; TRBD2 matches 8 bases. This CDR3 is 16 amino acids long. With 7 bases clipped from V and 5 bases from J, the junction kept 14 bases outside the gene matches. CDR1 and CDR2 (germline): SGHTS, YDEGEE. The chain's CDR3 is CASFDPGGLGDNEQFF. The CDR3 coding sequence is TGTGCCAGCTTCGACCCGGGGGGACTAGGGGACAATGAGCAGTTCTTC.

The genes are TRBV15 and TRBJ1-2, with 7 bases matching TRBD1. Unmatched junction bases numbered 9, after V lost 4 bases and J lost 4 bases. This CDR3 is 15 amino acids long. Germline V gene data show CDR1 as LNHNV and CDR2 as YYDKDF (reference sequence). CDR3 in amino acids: CATSTLQGTGYGYTF. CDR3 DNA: TGTGCCACCAGCACCTTACAGGGGACTGGCTATGGCTACACCTTC. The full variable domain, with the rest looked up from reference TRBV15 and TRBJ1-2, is DAMVIQNPRYQVTQFGKPVTLSCSQTLNHNVMYWYQQKSSQAPKLLFHYYDKDFNNEADTPDNFQSRRPNTSFCFLDIRSPGLGDTAMYLCATSTLQGTGYGYTFGSGTRLTVV.

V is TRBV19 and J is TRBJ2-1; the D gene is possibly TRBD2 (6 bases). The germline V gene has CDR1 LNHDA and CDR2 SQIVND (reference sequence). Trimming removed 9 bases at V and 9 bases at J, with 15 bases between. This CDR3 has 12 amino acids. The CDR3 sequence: CASLDSAGEQFF. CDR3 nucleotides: TGTGCCAGCCTCGATTCAGCGGGTGAGCAGTTCTTC.

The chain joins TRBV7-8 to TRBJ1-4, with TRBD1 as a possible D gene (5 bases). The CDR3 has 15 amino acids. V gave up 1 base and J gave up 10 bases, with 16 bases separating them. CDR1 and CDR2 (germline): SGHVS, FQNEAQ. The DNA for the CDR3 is TGTGCCAGCAGCTTAGTTGGTGGAGGGGAGGGAAAACTGTTTTTT. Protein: CASSLVGGGEGKLFF.

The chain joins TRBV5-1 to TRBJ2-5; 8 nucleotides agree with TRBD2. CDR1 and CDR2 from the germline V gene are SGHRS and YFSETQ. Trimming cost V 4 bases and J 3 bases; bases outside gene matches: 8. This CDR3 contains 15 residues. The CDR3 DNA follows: TGCGCCAGCAGCGTCGGGACTAGAGGGGAAGAGACCCAGTACTTC. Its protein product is CASSVGTRGEETQYF.

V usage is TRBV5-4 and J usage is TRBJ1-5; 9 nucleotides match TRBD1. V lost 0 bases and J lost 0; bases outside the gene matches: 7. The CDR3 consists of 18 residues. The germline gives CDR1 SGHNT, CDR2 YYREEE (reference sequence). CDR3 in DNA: TGTGCCAGCAGCTTGGGGCCAACAGGGGGCTATAGCAATCAGCCCCAGCATTTT. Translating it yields CASSLGPTGGYSNQPQHF.

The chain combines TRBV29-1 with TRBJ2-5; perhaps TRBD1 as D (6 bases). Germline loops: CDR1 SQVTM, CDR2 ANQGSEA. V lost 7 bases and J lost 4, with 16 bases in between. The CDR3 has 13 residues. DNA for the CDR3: TGCAGCGCTTCTGGACAGACAAGAGAGACCCAGTACTTC. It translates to CSASGQTRETQYF. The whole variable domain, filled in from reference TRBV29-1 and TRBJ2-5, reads SAVISQKPSRDICQRGTSLTIQCQVDSQVTMMFWYRQQPGQSLTLIATANQGSEATYESGFVIDKFPISRPNLTFSTLTVSNMSPEDSSIYLCSASGQTRETQYFGPGTRLLVL.

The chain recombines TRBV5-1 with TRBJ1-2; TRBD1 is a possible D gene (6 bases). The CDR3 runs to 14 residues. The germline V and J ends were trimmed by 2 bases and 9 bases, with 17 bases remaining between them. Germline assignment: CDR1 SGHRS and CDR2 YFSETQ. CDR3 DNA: TGCGCCAGCAGCTTCTCATTAGGACAGAGCAGCTACACCTTC. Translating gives CASSFSLGQSSYTF. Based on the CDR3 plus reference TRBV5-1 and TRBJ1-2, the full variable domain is KAGVTQTPRYLIKTRGQQVTLSCSPISGHRSVSWYQQTPGQGLQFLFEYFSETQRNKGNFPGRFSGRQFSNSRSEMNVSTLELGDSALYLCASSFSLGQSSYTFGSGTRLTVV.

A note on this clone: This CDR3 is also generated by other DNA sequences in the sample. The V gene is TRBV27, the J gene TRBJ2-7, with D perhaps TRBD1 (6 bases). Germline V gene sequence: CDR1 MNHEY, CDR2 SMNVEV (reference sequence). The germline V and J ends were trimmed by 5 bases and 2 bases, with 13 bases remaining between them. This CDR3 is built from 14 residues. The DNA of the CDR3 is TGTGCCAGCAGTAGTGTTGGGGGCCCCTACGAGCAGTACTTC. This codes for CASSSVGGPYEQYF.

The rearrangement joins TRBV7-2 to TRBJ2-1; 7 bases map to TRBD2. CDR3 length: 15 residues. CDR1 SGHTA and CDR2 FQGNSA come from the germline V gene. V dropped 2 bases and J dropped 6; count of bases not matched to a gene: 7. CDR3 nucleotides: TGTGCCAGCAGCTTAAACCCCTGGGGGGGCAATGAGCAGTTCTTC. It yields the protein CASSLNPWGGNEQFF.

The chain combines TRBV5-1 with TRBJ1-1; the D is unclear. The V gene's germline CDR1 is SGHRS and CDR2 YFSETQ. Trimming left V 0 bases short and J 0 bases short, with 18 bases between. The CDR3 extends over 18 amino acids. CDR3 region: CASSLAPGGRTMNTEAFF. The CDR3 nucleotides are TGCGCCAGCAGCTTGGCCCCTGGTGGCAGGACTATGAACACTGAAGCTTTCTTT.

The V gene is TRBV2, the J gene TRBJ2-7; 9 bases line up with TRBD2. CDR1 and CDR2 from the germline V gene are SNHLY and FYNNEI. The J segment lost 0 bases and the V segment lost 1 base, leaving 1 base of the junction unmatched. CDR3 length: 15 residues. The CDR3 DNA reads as TGTGCCAGCAGTGAAGGACTAGCGGTCTCCTACGAGCAGTACTTC. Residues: CASSEGLAVSYEQYF.

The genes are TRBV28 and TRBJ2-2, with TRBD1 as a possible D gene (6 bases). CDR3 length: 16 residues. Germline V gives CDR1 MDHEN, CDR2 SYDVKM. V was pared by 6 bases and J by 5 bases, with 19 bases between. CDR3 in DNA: TGTGCCAGCAGGCAACAGGGTATGGTATATACCGGGGAGCTGTTTTTT. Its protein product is CASRQQGMVYTGELFF.

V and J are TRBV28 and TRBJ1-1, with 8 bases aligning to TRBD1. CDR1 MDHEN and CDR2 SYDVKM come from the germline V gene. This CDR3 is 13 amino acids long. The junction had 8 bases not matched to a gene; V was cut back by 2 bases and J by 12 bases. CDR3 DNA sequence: TGTGCCAGCAGTTTAGGGCCAGGGGGCAGGACTTTCTTT. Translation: CASSLGPGGRTFF.

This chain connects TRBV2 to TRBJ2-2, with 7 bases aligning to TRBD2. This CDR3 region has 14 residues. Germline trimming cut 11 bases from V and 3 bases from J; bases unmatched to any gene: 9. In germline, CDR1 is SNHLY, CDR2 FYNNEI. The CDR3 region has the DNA TGTGCCTCGAGCGGGGAGGGAGACACCGGGGAGCTGTTTTTT. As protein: CASSGEGDTGELFF.

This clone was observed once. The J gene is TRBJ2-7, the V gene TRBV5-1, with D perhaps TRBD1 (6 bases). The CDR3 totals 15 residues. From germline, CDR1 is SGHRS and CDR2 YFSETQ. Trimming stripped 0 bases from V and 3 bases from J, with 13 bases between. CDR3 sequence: CASSLGAGVRYEQYF. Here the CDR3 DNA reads TGCGCCAGCAGCTTGGGGGCAGGGGTGCGCTACGAGCAGTACTTC.

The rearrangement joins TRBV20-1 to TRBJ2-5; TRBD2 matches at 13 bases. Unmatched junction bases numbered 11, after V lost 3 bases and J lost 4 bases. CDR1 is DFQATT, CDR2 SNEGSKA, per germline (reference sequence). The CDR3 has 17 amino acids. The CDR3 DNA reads TGCAGTGCTAGTCCCCACCCACTAGCGGGAGGGAGAGAGACCCAGTACTTC. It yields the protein CSASPHPLAGGRETQYF.